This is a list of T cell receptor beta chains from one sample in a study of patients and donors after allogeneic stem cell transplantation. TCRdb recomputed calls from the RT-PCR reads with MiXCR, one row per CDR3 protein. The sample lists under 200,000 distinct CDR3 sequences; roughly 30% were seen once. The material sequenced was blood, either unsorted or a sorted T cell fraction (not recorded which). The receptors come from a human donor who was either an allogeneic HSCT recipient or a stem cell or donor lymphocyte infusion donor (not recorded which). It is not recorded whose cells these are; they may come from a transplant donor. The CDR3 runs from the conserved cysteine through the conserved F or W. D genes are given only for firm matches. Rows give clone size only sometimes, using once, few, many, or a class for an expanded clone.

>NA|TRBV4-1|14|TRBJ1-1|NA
TGCGCCAGCAGCCCCGGGGACCGATGGACTGAAGCTTTCTTT
CASSPGDRWTEAFF
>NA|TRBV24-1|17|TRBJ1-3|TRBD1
TGTGCCACCAGTGACCGGGGAGGGGACAGTCTGGGAAACACCATATATTTT
CATSDRGGDSLGNTIYF
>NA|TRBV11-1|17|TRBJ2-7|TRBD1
TGTGCCAGCAGCTTCGGACAGGGGGCCTTCTTTCCCTACGAGCAGTACTTC
CASSFGQGAFFPYEQYF
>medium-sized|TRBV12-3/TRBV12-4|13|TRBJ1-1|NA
TGTGCCAGCAGACTAGGTTGGGGCACTGAAGCTTTCTTT
CASRLGWGTEAFF
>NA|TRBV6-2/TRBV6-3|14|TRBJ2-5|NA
TGTGCCAGCACCAACGGAGGGTTTGGAGAGACCCAGTACTTC
CASTNGGFGETQYF
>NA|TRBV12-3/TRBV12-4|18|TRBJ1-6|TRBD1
TGTGCCAGCAGTTTAGCGCCGGGACAGGGGGCGCGGAATTCACCCCTCCACTTT
CASSLAPGQGARNSPLHF
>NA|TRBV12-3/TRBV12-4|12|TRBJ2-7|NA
TGTGCCAGCACCCCTAGCCCCTTCGAGCAGTACTTC
CASTPSPFEQYF
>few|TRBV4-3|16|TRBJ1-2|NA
TGCGCCAGCAGCCACTCTCGGGTAACGGTGGTCTATGGCTACACCTTC
CASSHSRVTVVYGYTF
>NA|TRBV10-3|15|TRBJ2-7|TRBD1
TGTGCCATCAGGGAAGATCCGGGACAGCCCTACGAGCAGTACTTC
CAIREDPGQPYEQYF
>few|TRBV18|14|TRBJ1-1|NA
TGTGCCAGCTCTGCACAGGGTTCGAGGTACGAAGCTTTCTTT
CASSAQGSRYEAFF
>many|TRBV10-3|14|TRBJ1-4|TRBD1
TGTGCCATCAGTGAACAGGGGAGAACAGAAAAACTGTTTTTT
CAISEQGRTEKLFF
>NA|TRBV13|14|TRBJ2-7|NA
TGTGCCAGCAGCTTAGTTTGGGACGGAAACGAGCAGTACTTC
CASSLVWDGNEQYF
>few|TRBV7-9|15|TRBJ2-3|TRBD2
TGTGCCAGCAGTCCAGGGGGACTAGCATCAGATACGCAGTATTTT
CASSPGGLASDTQYF
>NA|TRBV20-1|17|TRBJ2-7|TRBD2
TGCAGTGCTCCGGCGGTAGCGGGAGGCCCGAGCTCCTACGAGCAGTACTTC
CSAPAVAGGPSSYEQYF
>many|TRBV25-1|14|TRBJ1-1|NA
TGTGCCAGCAGCCTCGACAGACATTCAACTGAAGCTTTCTTT
CASSLDRHSTEAFF
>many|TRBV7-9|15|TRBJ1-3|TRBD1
TGTGCCAGCAGCGACAGGGGTAACTCTGGAAACACCATATATTTT
CASSDRGNSGNTIYF
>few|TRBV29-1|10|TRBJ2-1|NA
TGCAGCGTTCTCGTCGATGAGCAGTTCTTC
CSVLVDEQFF
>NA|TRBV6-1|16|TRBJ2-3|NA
TGTGCCAGCAGTGAAAACTTGTGGGCCAGCACAGATACGCAGTATTTT
CASSENLWASTDTQYF
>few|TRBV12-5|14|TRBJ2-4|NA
TGTGCTAGTGAGAGGACCTTAGCCAAAAACATTCAGTACTTC
CASERTLAKNIQYF
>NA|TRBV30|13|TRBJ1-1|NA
TGTGCCTGGAGCGCCGTCATAGCGGGTGAAGCTTTCTTT
CAWSAVIAGEAFF
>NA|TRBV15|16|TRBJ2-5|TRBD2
TGTGCCACCAGCATCGGAACTAGCGGGGTACAAGAGACCCAGTACTTC
CATSIGTSGVQETQYF
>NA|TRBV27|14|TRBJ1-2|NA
TGTGCCAGCAGTTTAACCTGGCAGGACTATGGCTACACCTTC
CASSLTWQDYGYTF
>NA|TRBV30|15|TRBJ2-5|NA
TGTGCCTGGAGTGTAGGACTTCTGGGGGAAGAGACCCAGTACTTC
CAWSVGLLGEETQYF
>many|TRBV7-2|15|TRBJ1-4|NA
TGTGCCAGCAGCTTAGCATCGGCCGGAGGTGAAAAACTGTTTTTT
CASSLASAGGEKLFF
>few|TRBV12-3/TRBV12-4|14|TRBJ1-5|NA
TGTGCCAGCAGTTTTCCAGGGGAGCGTCAGCCCCAGCATTTT
CASSFPGERQPQHF
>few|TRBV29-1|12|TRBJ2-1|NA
TGCAGCTTAACCGAAGGCGTGGATGAGCAGTTCTTC
CSLTEGVDEQFF
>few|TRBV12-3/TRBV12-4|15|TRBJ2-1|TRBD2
TGTGCCAGCAGTTTAATTAGCGGGAGTTTCTATGAGCAGTTCTTC
CASSLISGSFYEQFF
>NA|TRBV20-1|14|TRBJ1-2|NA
TGCAGTGCCCAGACCCGGGGGCGGCACTATGGCTACACCTTC
CSAQTRGRHYGYTF
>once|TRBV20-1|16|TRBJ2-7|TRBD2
TGCAGTGCTAGAGGAGTCGACGGCGGGAGCTCCTACGAGCAGTACTTC
CSARGVDGGSSYEQYF
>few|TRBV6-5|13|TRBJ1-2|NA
TGTGCCAGCAGTTCCACGGTCCGGGGCGGCTACACCTTC
CASSSTVRGGYTF
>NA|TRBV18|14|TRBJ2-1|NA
TGTGCCAGCTCACCCCCTAGCGAGGCCAATGAGCAGTTCTTC
CASSPPSEANEQFF
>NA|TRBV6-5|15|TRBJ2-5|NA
TGTGCCAGCAGTTACAATGAGGGAGGTGGTGAGACCCAGTACTTC
CASSYNEGGGETQYF
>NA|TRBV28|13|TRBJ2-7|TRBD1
TGTGCCACGACACAGGGGGGCGACTACGAGCAGTACTTC
CATTQGGDYEQYF
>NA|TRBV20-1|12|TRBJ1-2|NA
TGCAGTGGTCAGGGACGGAACTATGGCTACACCTTC
CSGQGRNYGYTF
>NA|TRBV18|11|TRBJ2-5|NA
TGTGCCAGCTCAATCCAAGAGACCCAGTACTTC
CASSIQETQYF
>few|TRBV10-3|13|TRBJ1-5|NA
TGTGCCATCAGTGGGAGGGGAGATCAGCCCCAGCATTTT
CAISGRGDQPQHF
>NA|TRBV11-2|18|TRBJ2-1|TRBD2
TGTGCCAGCAGCTTAAAAACTCTAGCGGGAGGACCTATGGGCGAGCAGTTCTTC
CASSLKTLAGGPMGEQFF
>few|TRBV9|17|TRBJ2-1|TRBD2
TGTGCCAGCAGCGTAGCTGCAGAGACTAGCAGTTACAATGAGCAGTTCTTC
CASSVAAETSSYNEQFF
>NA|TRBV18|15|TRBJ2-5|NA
TGTGCCAGCTCACCACCCACCCTTCCGCAAGAGACCCAGTACTTC
CASSPPTLPQETQYF
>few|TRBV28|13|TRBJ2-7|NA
TGTGCCAGCAGTTTAGACGATTCCTACGAGCAGTACTTC
CASSLDDSYEQYF